The 2 T cell receptor beta chains below all came from one sample that was sequenced in a study of immune evolution from preneoplasia to lung adenocarcinoma. Clones were read by immunoSEQ multiplex PCR, and TCRdb kept only the in-frame ones, dropping some. The sample yields roughly 7,000 clones, about 80% seen once. The sequenced sample was FFPE adjacent normal lung tissue. Receptors were obtained from a person between 60 and 80 years old with lung adenocarcinoma.

This clone was observed a few times. The chain employs TRBV6-5 and TRBJ2-3, with D uncertain. The V end was cut by 6 bases, the J end by 4 bases, with 17 bases between. This CDR3 region has 15 residues. Germline values: CDR1 MNHEY, CDR2 SVGAGI. The CDR3 sequence: CASRDAPPGSDTQYF. CDR3 nucleotides: TGTGCCAGCAGGGACGCCCCCCCAGGCTCAGATACGCAGTATTTT.

The rearrangement links TRBV5-1 to TRBJ1-3; 7 positions agree with TRBD1. This CDR3 has 16 amino acids. V trimming: 0 bases; J trimming: 1 base; junction bases outside the gene matches: 4. Germline V gene data show CDR1 as SGHRS and CDR2 as YFSETQ. CDR3 protein: CASSLEPGGSGNTIYF. Written as DNA, the CDR3 is TGCGCCAGCAGCTTGGAGCCAGGGGGGTCTGGAAACACCATATATTTT.